The sequence of this TCR beta chain was determined in a study of memory CD4+ T cells and cytomegalovirus serostatus. Sequencing was performed with immunoSEQ multiplex PCR; in TCRdb, only in-frame clones are kept and a portion is missing. The sample holds tens of thousands of clones, 60% to 75% seen once. This CDR3 spans 13 amino acids. V lost 5 bases and J lost 3, with 7 bases in between. Per the germline V gene, CDR1 is SGHTA and CDR2 is FQGNSA. Single viable CD3+CD4+CD8-CD45RO+ cells were sorted as the memory CD4+ T cells. Material for sequencing was memory CD4+ T cells from blood. The rearrangement uses TRBV7-2 and TRBJ1-4, with D tentatively TRBD1 (5 bases). The clonotype comes from an adult in good health and CMV-seropositive. DNA for the CDR3: TGTGCCAGCAGCAGGGGCTCTAATGAAAAACTGTTTTTT. It yields the protein CASSRGSNEKLFF.